A selection of T cell receptor beta chains follows, all from one sample in a study of cytomegalovirus exposure and HLA in healthy donors. Sequenced by immunoSEQ multiplex PCR; TCRdb stores in-frame clones only, minus some. The data hold approximately 92,000 clones, with about four fifths observed a single time. The sample was PBMCs. Receptors originate from a woman aged 70 to 79 in good health and CMV-seropositive. Both conserved end residues are part of each CDR3. A D gene is named only where the DNA matches it firmly. Where a row states a size, it is once, few, many or the class of an expanded clone; other rows omit it.

D: TRBD2; V: TRBV30; J: TRBJ2-5; size: .; DNA: TGTGCCTGGAGTCGGACTAGCGGGAGCGGGGAGACCCAGTACTTC; CDR3: CAWSRTSGSGETQYF
D: .; V: TRBV6-5; J: TRBJ1-1; size: .; DNA: TGTGCCAGCAGCCGCCGGACGGAGAGGGCGGCTGAAGCTTTCTTT; CDR3: CASSRRTERAAEAFF
D: .; V: TRBV15; J: TRBJ2-3; size: once; DNA: TGTGCCACCAGCAGCCGGGGTGATACGCAGTATTTT; CDR3: CATSSRGDTQYF
D: .; V: TRBV19; J: TRBJ2-7; size: .; DNA: TGTGCCAGCCGGGACACCCTTTACGAGCAGTACTTC; CDR3: CASRDTLYEQYF
D: .; V: TRBV6-1; J: TRBJ1-1; size: .; DNA: TGTGCCAGCATCAACGGGGGCACTGAAGCTTTCTTT; CDR3: CASINGGTEAFF
D: .; V: TRBV7-3; J: TRBJ2-1; size: .; DNA: TGTGCCAGCAGCTTCGGCCAGGGCGGAGAGCAGTTCTTC; CDR3: CASSFGQGGEQFF
D: TRBD1; V: TRBV7-2; J: TRBJ2-7; size: .; DNA: TGTGCCAGCAGCTTAGTAGACAGGGACTACGAGCAGTACTTC; CDR3: CASSLVDRDYEQYF
D: .; V: TRBV7-7; J: TRBJ2-7; size: .; DNA: TGTGCTAGCAGTCTGTCAGGGGATGCCTACGAGCAGTACTTC; CDR3: CASSLSGDAYEQYF
D: .; V: TRBV7-8; J: TRBJ1-4; size: .; DNA: TGTGCCAGCAGTTTCTCCAGTGAAAAACTGTTTTTT; CDR3: CASSFSSEKLFF
D: .; V: TRBV4-3; J: TRBJ2-5; size: .; DNA: TGCGCCAGCAGCCAAGGAGTGCAGGTACTTCAAGAGACCCAGTACTTC; CDR3: CASSQGVQVLQETQYF
D: .; V: TRBV28; J: TRBJ1-1; size: few; DNA: TGTGCCAGCATAAGGAGGACTGAAGCTTTCTTT; CDR3: CASIRRTEAFF
D: TRBD1; V: TRBV19; J: TRBJ1-6; size: .; DNA: TGTGCCAGTAGTCCGCGGACAGGGGGGAATCTAAACTCACCCCTCCACTTT; CDR3: CASSPRTGGNLNSPLHF
D: .; V: TRBV7-7; J: TRBJ1-1; size: .; DNA: TGTGCTAGCAGCCGACGCAAAGATGGACAGTTTACTCTTAACACTGAAGCTTTCTTT; CDR3: CASSRRKDGQFTLNTEAFF
D: .; V: TRBV7-2; J: TRBJ2-1; size: .; DNA: TGTGCCAGCAGCTTACGCTACAATGAGCAGTTCTTC; CDR3: CASSLRYNEQFF
D: .; V: TRBV19; J: TRBJ1-2; size: .; DNA: TGTGCCAGTAGTGGAGGACCTCTCGCCTACGGTAACTATGGCTACACCTTC; CDR3: CASSGGPLAYGNYGYTF
D: TRBD1; V: TRBV28; J: TRBJ2-7; size: .; DNA: TGTGCCAGCAGTTTTTTGGACAGGAAGAACTCCTACGAGCAGTACTTC; CDR3: CASSFLDRKNSYEQYF
D: .; V: TRBV6-5; J: TRBJ2-1; size: .; DNA: TGTGCCAGCACCAGGAGCTCGGGGTCCTACAATGAGCAGTTCTTC; CDR3: CASTRSSGSYNEQFF
D: .; V: TRBV5-3; J: TRBJ1-5; size: .; DNA: TGTGCCAGAAGCTGCTTTAGCCATCAGCCCCAGCATTTT; CDR3: CARSCFSHQPQHF
D: .; V: TRBV27; J: TRBJ2-4; size: few; DNA: TGTGCCAGCAGTCCCCCGACAGAACTAGCCAAAAACATTCAGTACTTC; CDR3: CASSPPTELAKNIQYF
D: TRBD1; V: TRBV4-2; J: TRBJ1-4; size: .; DNA: TGTGCCAGCAGCCAAGATAGGACAGGGGGATTGGGTAATGAAAAACTGTTTTTT; CDR3: CASSQDRTGGLGNEKLFF